The clone carrying this TCR beta chain was seen many times. What it recognizes is unknown. Germline V gene data show CDR1 as LNHDA and CDR2 as SQIVND (reference sequence). The CDR3 extends over 14 amino acids. V gave up 5 bases and J gave up 4 bases; unmatched junction bases: 5. This sample was included in a study of T cells in Graves' hyperthyroidism and ophthalmopathy. Study findings and constraints: Most thyroid clonotypes expanded above 0.001 were also detected in blood. Before onset, ophthalmopathy was predicted by the model a median about six months earlier.

Amplified TCR beta CDR3 regions came from RNA transcripts. An initial round of RT-PCR targeting the TCR CDR3 relied on the HTBI primer set. A single record per CDR3 protein comes from TCRdb applying MiXCR to the multiplex PCR reads. The repertoire consists of roughly 250,000 distinct CDR3 sequences, with roughly 14% occurring once and the leading ten covering roughly 15%. From more than 9 ml of fresh peripheral blood, PBMCs were isolated. Sequencing input: blood. The rearrangement links TRBV19 to TRBJ2-1; 7 nucleotides line up with TRBD2. This receptor was obtained from a middle-aged woman with Graves' hyperthyroidism that later progressed to Graves' ophthalmopathy. The CDR3 DNA follows: TGTGCCAGTAGTCTTCGACTAGCTTACAATGAGCAGTTCTTC. This sequence encodes CASSLRLAYNEQFF.